These 17 T cell receptor beta chains were all obtained from the same sample, sequenced in a study of T cell repertoires in cytomegalovirus infection. TCRdb re-called the reads through MiXCR, storing one row per CDR3 protein. The table includes some 150,000 distinct CDR3 sequences, 23% detected once. The sequencing input was PBMCs. These receptors came from a human donor in good health (CMV status not recorded). Some clones in this sample may be carry-over from other donors' samples.

This clonotype was seen many times. The chain recombines TRBV7-2 with TRBJ2-3; D tentatively fits TRBD1 or TRBD2 (5 bases each). The CDR3 runs to 12 residues. V was clipped by 6 bases and J by 2 bases, with 6 bases between them. In germline, CDR1 is SGHTA, CDR2 FQGNSA. The CDR3 coding sequence is TGTGCCAGCAGGGGGGACACAGATACGCAGTATTTT. Amino acids: CASRGDTDTQYF.

This clonotype was seen only a few times. The CDR3 protein is CASSLGVGTRNNEQFF. The CDR3 nucleotides read TGTGCCAGCAGCTTAGGCGTCGGGACCAGAAACAATGAGCAGTTCTTC. The chain combines TRBV7-9 with TRBJ2-1, with D possibly being TRBD1 or TRBD2 (5 bases each). The ends were cut back, 1 base at V and 5 bases at J, with 15 bases in the middle. Germline lookup yields CDR1 SEHNR and CDR2 FQNEAQ (reference sequence). This CDR3 has 16 amino acids.

V usage is TRBV7-9 and J usage is TRBJ1-4, with 8 bases identical to TRBD1. V shed 5 bases and J 6 bases; nucleotides not matched to a gene: 8. This CDR3 is 15 amino acids long. Germline lookup yields CDR1 SEHNR and CDR2 FQNEAQ (reference sequence). This CDR3 reads CASSTTGEVHEKLFF. As DNA, the CDR3 is TGTGCCAGCAGCACGACAGGGGAGGTTCATGAAAAACTGTTTTTT.

The chain uses TRBV6-6 and TRBJ2-2; 8 bases agree with TRBD2. The CDR3 runs to 12 residues. In germline, CDR1 is MNHNY, CDR2 SVGAGI (reference sequence). J gave up 8 bases and V 6 bases, and 2 bases lay outside the gene matches. CDR3 bases: TGTGCCAGCAGCATAGCGGGAGGGGAGCTGTTTTTT. It translates to CASSIAGGELFF.

This clonotype came up many times. The rearrangement links TRBV28 to TRBJ2-1; D tentatively reads TRBD1 or TRBD2 (6 bases each). V was clipped by 8 bases and J by 0 bases, with 20 bases between them. Germline CDR1 reads MDHEN; CDR2 reads SYDVKM. There are 17 residues in the CDR3. For the CDR3, the DNA is TGTGCCAGCCCCCCAGCGGGTGGACAGAGCTCCTACAATGAGCAGTTCTTC. Protein sequence: CASPPAGGQSSYNEQFF.

This sequence joins TRBV7-9 and TRBJ1-2, with D possibly matching TRBD1 (5 bases). Per germline, CDR1 SEHNR and CDR2 FQNEAQ (reference sequence). The ends were cut back, 6 bases at V and 4 bases at J, with 15 bases in the middle. The CDR3 consists of 14 residues. CDR3 coding DNA: TGTGCCAGCAGACCCGGGACCGACTCCTATGGCTACACCTTC. It specifies CASRPGTDSYGYTF. The full variable domain, completed using reference TRBV7-9 and TRBJ1-2, is DTGVSQNPRHKITKRGQNVTFRCDPISEHNRLYWYRQTLGQGPEFLTYFQNEAQLEKSRLLSDRFSAERPKGSFSTLEIQRTEQGDSAMYLCASRPGTDSYGYTFGSGTRLTVV.

The sample holds a few counts of this clonotype. The chain recombines TRBV9 with TRBJ1-6; D is perhaps TRBD1 (5 bases). The germline gives CDR1 SGDLS, CDR2 YYNGEE. V was pared by 0 bases and J by 8 bases, with 9 bases between. CDR3 length equals 14 residues. Here the CDR3 reads CASSVGREYSPLHF. CDR3 sequence (DNA): TGTGCCAGCAGCGTAGGCAGGGAATATTCACCCCTCCACTTT.

The V and J genes are TRBV29-1 and TRBJ1-1, with D possibly TRBD1 on 5 matching bases. CDR3 length equals 13 residues. Germline values: CDR1 SQVTM, CDR2 ANQGSEA. The V end was cut by 7 bases, the J end by 1 base, with 13 bases between. This CDR3 is CSARKGTNTEAFF. As DNA, the CDR3 is TGCAGCGCCCGAAAGGGGACGAACACTGAAGCTTTCTTT.

This clonotype was observed many times. The chain combines TRBV27 with TRBJ2-7; 7 bases match TRBD1. Trimming cost V 6 bases and J 3 bases; bases outside gene matches: 8. The CDR3 sequence is 14 residues long. The V gene's germline CDR1 is MNHEY and CDR2 SMNVEV (reference sequence). The CDR3: CASSRGQVGYEQYF. Written as DNA, the CDR3 is TGTGCCAGCAGCCGCGGACAGGTTGGCTACGAGCAGTACTTC.

The V call is TRBV19, the J call TRBJ1-2, with TRBD1 as a possible D gene (6 bases). Deletions cut 5 bases from V and 2 bases from J, with 21 bases between. Per the germline V gene, CDR1 is LNHDA and CDR2 is SQIVND (reference sequence). The CDR3 runs to 17 residues. CDR3 residues: CASSREGQSSPNYGYTF. The CDR3 nucleotides are TGTGCCAGTAGTCGGGAAGGACAGTCATCCCCCAACTATGGCTACACCTTC.

This clonotype was observed a handful of times. V gene TRBV4-1 combines with J gene TRBJ2-1; the match to TRBD1 covers 7 bases. CDR3 length equals 20 residues. The germline CDR1 and CDR2 sequences are MGHRA and YSYEKL. The ends lost 1 base at V and 1 base at J; junction bases unmatched: 16. CDR3 sequence reads: CASSQVYPTRRQGSYNEQFF. The CDR3 nucleotides are TGCGCCAGCAGCCAAGTTTACCCCACCCGCCGACAGGGTTCCTACAATGAGCAGTTCTTC.

Ten or more counts support this clonotype. The V and J genes are TRBV7-8 and TRBJ2-2; possibly TRBD1 or TRBD2 for D (5 bases each). Germline V gives CDR1 SGHVS, CDR2 FQNEAQ. The CDR3 has 18 amino acids. The V end was cut by 5 bases, the J end by 7 bases, with 26 bases between. The CDR3 sequence: CASSLEGFRRMTGGELFF. DNA for the CDR3: TGTGCCAGCAGCCTAGAGGGGTTCAGGAGGATGACGGGCGGGGAGCTGTTTTTT.

The sample holds a few counts of this clonotype. J is TRBJ2-1 and V is TRBV7-3; the match to TRBD1 covers 10 bases. The CDR3 totals 15 residues. Trimming removed 0 bases from V and 6 bases from J; junction bases left unmatched: 2. Germline V gene sequence: CDR1 SGHTA, CDR2 FQGTGA. Written as DNA, the CDR3 is TGTGCCAGCAGCTTAACCGGACAGGGGGGCAATGAGCAGTTCTTC. Amino acid sequence: CASSLTGQGGNEQFF.

The sample holds a few counts of this clonotype. The gene calls are TRBV3-1 and TRBJ2-7; maybe TRBD1 (6 bases). This CDR3 contains 14 residues. Looked up from germline, CDR1 is LGHDT and CDR2 is YNNKEL (reference sequence). V lost 3 bases and J 6 bases, leaving 15 bases between the germline ends. The CDR3 DNA reads as TGTGCCAGCAGCCATTCTAACAGGGTTAGCGAGCAGTACTTC. Protein product: CASSHSNRVSEQYF.

This clonotype was seen a handful of times. The CDR3 loop is CASSFGTGEETQYF. CDR3 sequence (DNA): TGTGCCAGCAGTTTCGGGACAGGTGAAGAGACCCAGTACTTC. This chain uses TRBV12-3 or TRBV12-4 with TRBJ2-5, with TRBD1 identical over 8 bases. The CDR3 covers 14 residues. The V gene end was trimmed by 3 bases and the J gene end by 3 bases; junction bases not matched to a gene: 3.

This clonotype was found a few times. V is TRBV5-4 and J is TRBJ2-2; no firm D call. The CDR3 contains 16 residues. Germline-derived CDR1 and CDR2 are SGHNT and YYREEE (reference sequence). With 0 bases removed from V and 0 bases from J, the gap between germline ends came to 9 bases. The CDR3 DNA sequence: TGTGCCAGCAGCTTGGGACTGCCTGCGAACACCGGGGAGCTGTTTTTT. As protein: CASSLGLPANTGELFF.

This chain links TRBV19 with TRBJ2-7; D is ambiguous. From germline, CDR1 is LNHDA and CDR2 SQIVND (reference sequence). The length of the CDR3 is 13 residues. The ends were cut back, 3 bases at V and 3 bases at J, with 9 bases in the middle. CDR3 sequence reads: CASSMGQIYEQYF. The CDR3 DNA follows: TGTGCCAGTAGTATGGGCCAGATCTACGAGCAGTACTTC.